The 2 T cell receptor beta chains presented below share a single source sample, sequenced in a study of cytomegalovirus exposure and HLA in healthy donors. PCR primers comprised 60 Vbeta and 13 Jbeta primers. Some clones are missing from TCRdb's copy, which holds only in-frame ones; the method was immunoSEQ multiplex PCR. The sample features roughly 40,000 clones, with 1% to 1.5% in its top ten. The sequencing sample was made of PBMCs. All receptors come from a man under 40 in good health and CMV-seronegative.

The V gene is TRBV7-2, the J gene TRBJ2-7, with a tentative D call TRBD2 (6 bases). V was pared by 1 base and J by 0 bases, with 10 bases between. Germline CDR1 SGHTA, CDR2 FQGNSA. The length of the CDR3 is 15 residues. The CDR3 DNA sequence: TGTGCCAGCAGCTTAGGGAGGGACCTCTCCTACGAGCAGTACTTC. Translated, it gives CASSLGRDLSYEQYF.

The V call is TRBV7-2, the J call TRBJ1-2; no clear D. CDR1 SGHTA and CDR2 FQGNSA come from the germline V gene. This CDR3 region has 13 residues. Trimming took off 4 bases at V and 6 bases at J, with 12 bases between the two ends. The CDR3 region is CASSSPQGDGYTF. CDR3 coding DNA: TGTGCCAGCAGCTCCCCGCAAGGAGATGGCTACACCTTC.